This T cell receptor (beta chain) was observed in a study of response to subunit inactivated influenza vaccine listed by TCRdb under 2018. Turning to the overall study: To follow how T cells responded to a trivalent subunit inactivated influenza vaccine, the researchers relied on deep quantitative profiling of the T cell receptor repertoire. Overall study results and their limits: The authors suggested that each seasonal influenza vaccination may recruit only a limited number of new T cells.

On this clonotype: Its antigen has not been determined. Per-base qualities were not stored, and no clone one base away is much larger.

Libraries were built with RT-PCR. Sequencing took place on an Illumina HiSeq 2500. TCRdb passed the public sequencing reads through fastp at Q25 and MiXCR, retaining productive beta sequences. Entries are consolidated by CDR3 protein sequence, retaining the most common genes and DNA. This sample holds fewer than 600,000 distinct CDR3 sequences; about 7.2% were observed only once. The top ten clones comprise 13% of the sample. Trimming removed 5 bases from V and 1 base from J, leaving 11 bases between the germline ends. There are 14 amino acids in the CDR3, from cysteine to phenylalanine inclusive. The entry retains the CDR3 DNA only, 42 bases that are in frame from base 1. The germline V gene supplies CDR1 SNHLY and CDR2 FYNNEI.

The rearranged chain carries TRBV2 and TRBJ1-1; the D gene remains uncertain. The sample was PBMCs from blood, taken around 25 months after vaccination. This TCR was recovered from a man in his fifties or sixties who received an inactivated influenza vaccine. Donor details come from another sample of the same person, matched by shared clones. The CDR3 is CASSRTSRNTEAFF. The DNA sequence is as follows: TGTGCCAGCAGTAGAACAAGCCGGAACACTGAAGCTTTCTTT.